These 10 T cell receptor beta chains came from one sample sequenced in a study of blood T cell repertoires in COVID-19. Some clones are missing from TCRdb's copy, which holds only in-frame ones; the method was immunoSEQ multiplex PCR. The sample has just under 350,000 clones, roughly 89% seen once. Sequencing used peripheral blood. Every receptor here comes from a woman aged 18-29 years who had recovered from COVID-19.

The chain recombines TRBV5-6 with TRBJ1-1, with TRBD1 as a possible D gene (5 bases). The ends were cut back, 4 bases at V and 7 bases at J, with 11 bases in the middle. Per germline, CDR1 SGHDT and CDR2 YYEEEE. CDR3 length: 12 residues. DNA of the CDR3: TGTGCCAGCAGCAAAGGACAACTTGAAGCTTTCTTT. Amino acids: CASSKGQLEAFF.

The V call is TRBV2, the J call TRBJ2-2; D may be TRBD2 (5 bases). V lost 7 bases, J lost 5 bases, and 11 bases lay in between. Germline V lookup: CDR1 SNHLY, CDR2 FYNNEI. This CDR3 has 13 residues. The CDR3 spells CASKMGSTGELFF. The DNA for the CDR3 is TGTGCCAGCAAGATGGGGAGTACCGGGGAGCTGTTTTTT.

This chain links TRBV28 with TRBJ2-7; TRBD1 matches at 10 bases. CDR1 MDHEN and CDR2 SYDVKM come from the germline V gene. Trimming removed 8 bases from V and 1 base from J; junction bases left unmatched: 2. The CDR3 covers 13 residues. This chain's CDR3 is CASRDRGSYEQYV. CDR3 DNA sequence: TGTGCCAGCCGGGACAGGGGTTCCTACGAGCAGTACGTC.

The V call is TRBV18, the J call TRBJ2-5; 9 nucleotides match TRBD1. V was pared by 8 bases and J by 2 bases, with 3 bases of the junction left unmatched. CDR1 and CDR2 from the germline V gene are KGHSH and LQKENI. The CDR3 totals 13 residues. The CDR3 protein is CASEQGAQETQYF. The CDR3 region has the DNA TGTGCCAGCGAACAGGGGGCGCAAGAGACCCAGTACTTC.

V and J are TRBV19 and TRBJ1-1; D perhaps matches TRBD1 (6 bases). Trimming removed 4 bases at V and 5 bases at J, with 14 bases between. The CDR3 sequence is 14 residues long. Germline CDR1 reads LNHDA; CDR2 reads SQIVND (reference sequence). The CDR3 region is CASSTRGEGTEAFF. The CDR3 nucleotides read TGTGCCAGTAGTACCAGGGGAGAGGGGACTGAAGCTTTCTTT.

This chain joins TRBV5-1 and TRBJ2-2; the match to TRBD1 covers 7 bases. The V and J ends lost 5 bases and 7 bases, in that order; junction bases with no gene match: 8. CDR3 size: 14 residues. Germline V gives CDR1 SGHRS, CDR2 YFSETQ. The CDR3 DNA reads TGCGCCAGCAGTCACAGACAGGGTGACGGGGAGCTGTTTTTT. It yields the protein CASSHRQGDGELFF.

Comment on this clone: The sample holds other DNA sequences that translate to the same CDR3. This chain uses TRBV5-1 with TRBJ2-1; possible D gene TRBD2, 6 bases. Between the trimmed V and J ends, which lost 4 bases and 1 base, there was a span of 9 bases. CDR3 length: 14 residues. Germline values: CDR1 SGHRS, CDR2 YFSETQ. In DNA, the CDR3 is TGCGCCAGCAGCGGGGGGAGTTCCTACAATGAGCAGTTCTTC. This translates into CASSGGSSYNEQFF.

V and J are TRBV5-8 and TRBJ2-3, with TRBD1 as a possible D gene (5 bases). The CDR3 totals 17 residues. Trimming cost V 4 bases and J 5 bases, with 23 bases left between them. The germline V gene has CDR1 SGHTS and CDR2 YDEGEE. The CDR3 is CASSARYETAPIDTQYF. The CDR3 bases are TGTGCCAGCAGCGCGCGATACGAGACAGCCCCCATAGATACGCAGTATTTT. Filled out from reference TRBV5-8 and TRBJ2-3, the complete variable domain reads EAGVTQSPTHLIKTRGQQATLRCSPISGHTSVYWYQQALGLGLQFLLWYDEGEERNRGNFPPRFSGRQFPNYSSELNVNALELEDSALYLCASSARYETAPIDTQYFGPGTRLTVL.

The chain carries TRBV25-1 and TRBJ1-6, with TRBD1 matching over 8 bases. With 4 bases clipped from V and 9 bases from J, the junction kept 8 bases outside the gene matches. Germline V lookup: CDR1 MGHDK, CDR2 SYGVNS. The CDR3 is 15 amino acids. The CDR3 sequence is CASSADRATSSPLHF. DNA for the CDR3: TGTGCCAGCAGTGCGGACAGGGCCACTAGTTCACCCCTCCACTTT.

The chain employs TRBV6-2 or TRBV6-3 and TRBJ1-2; 10 nucleotides agree with TRBD1. This CDR3 has 14 residues. Germline V gene data show CDR1 as MNHEY and CDR2 as SVGEGT. V lost 6 bases and J lost 3; bases outside the gene matches: 4. The DNA for the CDR3 is TGTGCCAGCAGACCTGGACAGGGGGACTATGGCTACACCTTC. Amino acids: CASRPGQGDYGYTF.